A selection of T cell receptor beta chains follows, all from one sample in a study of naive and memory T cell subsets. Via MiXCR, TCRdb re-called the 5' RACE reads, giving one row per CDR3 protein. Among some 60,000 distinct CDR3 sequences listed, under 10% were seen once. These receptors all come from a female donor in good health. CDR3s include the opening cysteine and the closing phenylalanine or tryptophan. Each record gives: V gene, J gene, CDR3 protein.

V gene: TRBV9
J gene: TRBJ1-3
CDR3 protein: CASSVEDSPYTIYF

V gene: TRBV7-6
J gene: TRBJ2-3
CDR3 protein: CASSLGLPSTDTQYF

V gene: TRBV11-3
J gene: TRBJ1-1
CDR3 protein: CASSSYRIAGNTEAFF

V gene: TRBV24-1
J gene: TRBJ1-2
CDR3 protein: CATSDLRSIGYTF

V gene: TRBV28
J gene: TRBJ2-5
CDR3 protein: CASSFQLRELQETQYF

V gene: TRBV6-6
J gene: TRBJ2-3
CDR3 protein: CATLGRDSTDTQYF

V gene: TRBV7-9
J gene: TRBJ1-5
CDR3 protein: CASSPMGQGEQPQHF

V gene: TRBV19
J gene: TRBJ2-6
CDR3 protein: CASTHPAEIGANVLTF

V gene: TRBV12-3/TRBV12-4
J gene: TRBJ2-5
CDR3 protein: CASSAGAWETQYF

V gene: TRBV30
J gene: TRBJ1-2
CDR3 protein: CAWNTGTGGVGYTF

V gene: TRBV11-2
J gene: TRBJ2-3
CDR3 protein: CASSLSTALPHDTQYF

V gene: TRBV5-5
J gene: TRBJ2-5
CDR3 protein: CASSLMRGFGQGKETQYF

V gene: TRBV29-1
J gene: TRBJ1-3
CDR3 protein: CSVELTGPDTIYF

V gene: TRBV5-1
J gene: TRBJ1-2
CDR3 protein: CASSLVALQGGYGYTF

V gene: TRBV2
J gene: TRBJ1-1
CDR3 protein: CASIAQLGFGGAFF

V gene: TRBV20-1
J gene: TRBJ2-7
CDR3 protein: CSAEPGQGIDEQYF

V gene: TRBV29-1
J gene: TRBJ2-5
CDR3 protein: CSVVGRGQETRYF

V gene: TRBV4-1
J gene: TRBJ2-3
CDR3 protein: CASSQSPPRTGDTDTQYF

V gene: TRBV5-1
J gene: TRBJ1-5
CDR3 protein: CASSSGQPNQPQHF

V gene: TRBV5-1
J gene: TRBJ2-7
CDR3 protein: CASSADSSYEQYF

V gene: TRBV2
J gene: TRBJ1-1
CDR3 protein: CASSGTVNTEAFF

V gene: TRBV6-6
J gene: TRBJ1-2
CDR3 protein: CASSYSITARWGYTF

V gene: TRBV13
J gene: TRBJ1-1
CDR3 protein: CATTLGSGVTEAFF

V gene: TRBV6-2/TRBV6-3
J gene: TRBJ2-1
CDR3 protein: CASSIRGGTYNEQFF

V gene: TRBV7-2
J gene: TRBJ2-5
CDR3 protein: CASTKLATSFKTQYF

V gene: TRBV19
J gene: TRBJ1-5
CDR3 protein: CASSIDRGRNQPQHF

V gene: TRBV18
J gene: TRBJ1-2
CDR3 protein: CASSPGTGYTF

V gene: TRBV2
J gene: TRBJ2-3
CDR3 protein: CARRTAGDTQYF

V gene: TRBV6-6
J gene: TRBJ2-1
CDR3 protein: CASSSRTYNEQFF

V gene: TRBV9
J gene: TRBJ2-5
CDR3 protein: CASSAGLAQETQYF

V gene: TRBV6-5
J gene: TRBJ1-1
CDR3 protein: CASIRQGNTEAFF

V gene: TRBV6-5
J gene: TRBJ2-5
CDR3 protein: CASSYSSGRETQYF

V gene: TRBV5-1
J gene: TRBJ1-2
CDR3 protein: CASSLGTGFNYGYTF

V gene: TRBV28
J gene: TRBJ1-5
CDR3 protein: CASSDRGLARNQPQHF

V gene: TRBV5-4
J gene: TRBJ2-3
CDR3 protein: CASSLGQYTQYF

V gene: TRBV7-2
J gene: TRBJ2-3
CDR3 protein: CASSPQGLAGGGDTQYF

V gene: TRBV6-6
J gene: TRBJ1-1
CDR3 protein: CASRPTGVIEAFF

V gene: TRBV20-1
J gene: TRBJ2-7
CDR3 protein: CSASYRQGGRKSYEQYF

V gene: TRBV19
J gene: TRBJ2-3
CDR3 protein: CASSTTATTDTQYF

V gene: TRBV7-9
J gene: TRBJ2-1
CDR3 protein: CASSPRRLAGRSSYNEQFF

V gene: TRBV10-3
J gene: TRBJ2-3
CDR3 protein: CAISEFSGTSGGNTDTQYF

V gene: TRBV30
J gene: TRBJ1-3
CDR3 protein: CAWSVSLRGTIYF

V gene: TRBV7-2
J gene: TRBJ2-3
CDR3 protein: CASSLSRGQADTQYF

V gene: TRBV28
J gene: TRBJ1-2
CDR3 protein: CASSPTSGTPIYTF

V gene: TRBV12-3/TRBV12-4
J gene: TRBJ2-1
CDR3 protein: CASRMRNEQFF

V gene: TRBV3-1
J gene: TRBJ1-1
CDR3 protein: CASSQSPSSRRAAFF

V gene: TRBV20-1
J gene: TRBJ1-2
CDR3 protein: CSAPYPGNYGDTF

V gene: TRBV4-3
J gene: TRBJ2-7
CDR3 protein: CASSQDPAGGPYEQYF

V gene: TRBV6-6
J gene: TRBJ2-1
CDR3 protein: CASRYRDRSNEQFF